This TCR beta chain was obtained from a study of control samples from healthy donors and cancer patients. V gave up 2 bases and J gave up 7 bases; unmatched junction bases: 7. The length of the CDR3 is 15 residues. Germline V gene lookup returns CDR1 SEHNR and CDR2 FQNEAQ (reference sequence). The data were produced by immunoSEQ multiplex PCR, yet TCRdb's version contains in-frame clones alone and is incomplete. The sample comprises 91,000 or so clones, roughly 90% of which are singletons, and over 0.75% rests with the top ten. Sequenced input: blood. The genes are TRBV7-9 and TRBJ1-4; 7 bases map to TRBD1. The clonotype was recovered from a woman aged 25-40 years in good health. The CDR3 region has the DNA TGTGCCAGCAGCTTAATCCAGGGGGATCTTGAAAAACTGTTTTTT. As protein: CASSLIQGDLEKLFF.